This T cell receptor beta chain was identified during a study of radiation and T cells in renal cell carcinoma. Time point specified: blood 4 weeks post-SBRT, at nephrectomy. Treatment of the sample: 15 Gy SBRT to primary tumor, nephrectomy 4 weeks later. Nephrectomy followed 15 Gy stereotactic body radiation by 4 weeks. Serial blood draws occurred at baseline and 2 and 4 weeks post-SBRT. Clear cell pathology was present in this patient's renal cell carcinoma. This table comes from immunoSEQ multiplex PCR, and its TCRdb copy is limited to in-frame clones, with some not included. Here the sample spans approximately 150,000 clones, roughly 90% being singletons. Trimming removed 5 bases from V and 6 bases from J, with 17 bases in between. The CDR3 is made up of 14 amino acids. CDR1 and CDR2 (germline): SEHNR, FQNEAQ (reference sequence). Study conclusions and caveats: Top tumor clonotypes rose in blood 2 weeks post-radiation, then contracted.

Points on this clone: What it binds is not known.

The chain has TRBV7-9 and TRBJ2-7; D may match TRBD1 or TRBD2 (5 bases each). Sample: blood, taken from a patient whose treatment included radiotherapy and nephrectomy. The receptor comes from a woman aged 50 to 60 with renal cell carcinoma. Here the CDR3 reads CASSRGSPGGEQYF. In nucleotides, the CDR3 is TGTGCCAGCAGCCGGGGCAGCCCCGGCGGCGAGCAGTACTTC. The full variable domain, completed using reference TRBV7-9 and TRBJ2-7, is DTGVSQNPRHKITKRGQNVTFRCDPISEHNRLYWYRQTLGQGPEFLTYFQNEAQLEKSRLLSDRFSAERPKGSFSTLEIQRTEQGDSAMYLCASSRGSPGGEQYFGPGTRLTVT.